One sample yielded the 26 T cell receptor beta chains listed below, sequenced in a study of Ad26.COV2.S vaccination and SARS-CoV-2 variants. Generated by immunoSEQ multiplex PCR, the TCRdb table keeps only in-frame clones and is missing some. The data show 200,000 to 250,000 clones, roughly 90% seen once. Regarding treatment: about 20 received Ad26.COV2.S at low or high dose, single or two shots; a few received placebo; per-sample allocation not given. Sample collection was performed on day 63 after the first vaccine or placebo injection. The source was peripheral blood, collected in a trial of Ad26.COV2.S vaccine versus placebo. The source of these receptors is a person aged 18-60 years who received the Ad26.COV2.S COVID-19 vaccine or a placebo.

The CDR3 protein is CASSLGKTSGRAGTGELFF. The CDR3 DNA is TGTGCCAGCAGCTTGGGGAAGACTAGCGGGAGGGCGGGCACCGGGGAGCTGTTTTTT. J is TRBJ2-2 and V is TRBV5-6, with 14 bases lining up with TRBD2. V lost 0 bases to trimming and J lost 4 bases; unmatched junction nucleotides: 8. Germline V gene sequence: CDR1 SGHDT, CDR2 YYEEEE. The CDR3 spans 19 residues.

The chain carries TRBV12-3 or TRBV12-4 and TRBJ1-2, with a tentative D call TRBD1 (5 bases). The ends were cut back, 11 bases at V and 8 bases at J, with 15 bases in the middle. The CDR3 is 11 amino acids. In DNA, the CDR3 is TGTGCCCCCACCCAGGGCGGGGGCTACACCTTC. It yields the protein CAPTQGGGYTF.

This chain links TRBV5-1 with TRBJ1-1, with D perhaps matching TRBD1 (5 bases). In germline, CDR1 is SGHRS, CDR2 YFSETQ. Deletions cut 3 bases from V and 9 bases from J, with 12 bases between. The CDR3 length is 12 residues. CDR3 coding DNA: TGCGCCAGCAGCTCGGAGGGACCTAAAGCTTTCTTT. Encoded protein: CASSSEGPKAFF.

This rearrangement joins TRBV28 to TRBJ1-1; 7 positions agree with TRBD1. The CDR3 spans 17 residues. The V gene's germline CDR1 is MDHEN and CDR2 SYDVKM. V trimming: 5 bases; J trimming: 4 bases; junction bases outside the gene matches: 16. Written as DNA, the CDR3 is TGTGCCAGCAGTCCCCCGCCGGGGAACAGGGGAGGCACTGAAGCTTTCTTT. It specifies CASSPPPGNRGGTEAFF.

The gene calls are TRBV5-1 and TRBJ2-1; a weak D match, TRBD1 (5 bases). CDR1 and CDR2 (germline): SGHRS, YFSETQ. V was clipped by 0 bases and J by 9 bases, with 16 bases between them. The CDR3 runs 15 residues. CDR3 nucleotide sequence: TGCGCCAGCAGCTTGGGTGGGGCTGGGAAAGGTGAGCAGTTCTTC. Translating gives CASSLGGAGKGEQFF.

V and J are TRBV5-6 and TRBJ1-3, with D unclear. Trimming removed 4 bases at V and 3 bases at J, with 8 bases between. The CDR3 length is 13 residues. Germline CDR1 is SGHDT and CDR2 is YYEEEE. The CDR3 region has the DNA TGTGCCAGCAGCCCGATGAATGGAAACACCATATATTTT. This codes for CASSPMNGNTIYF.

CDR3 residues: CASSLTRDRDNQPQHF. Written as DNA, the CDR3 is TGTGCCAGCTCACTTACCCGGGACAGGGACAATCAGCCCCAGCATTTT. The J gene is TRBJ1-5, the V gene TRBV18; 9 nucleotides line up with TRBD1. V lost 4 bases to trimming and J lost 3 bases; unmatched junction nucleotides: 7. CDR3 size: 16 residues. In germline, CDR1 is KGHSH, CDR2 LQKENI.

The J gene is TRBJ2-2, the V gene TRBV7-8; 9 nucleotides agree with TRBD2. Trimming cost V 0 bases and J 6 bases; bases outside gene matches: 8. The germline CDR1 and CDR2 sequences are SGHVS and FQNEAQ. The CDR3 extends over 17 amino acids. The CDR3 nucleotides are TGTGCCAGCAGCTTAGCGGAGAGTAGCGGGAGATCCGGGGAGCTGTTTTTT. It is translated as CASSLAESSGRSGELFF.

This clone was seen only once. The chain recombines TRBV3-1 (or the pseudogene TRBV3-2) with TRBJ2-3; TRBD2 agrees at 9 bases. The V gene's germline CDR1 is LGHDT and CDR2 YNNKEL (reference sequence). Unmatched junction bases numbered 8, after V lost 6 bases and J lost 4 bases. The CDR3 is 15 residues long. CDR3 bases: TGTGCCAGCAGTCGAGGACTAGCGATCCCAGATACGCAGTATTTT. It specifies CASSRGLAIPDTQYF.

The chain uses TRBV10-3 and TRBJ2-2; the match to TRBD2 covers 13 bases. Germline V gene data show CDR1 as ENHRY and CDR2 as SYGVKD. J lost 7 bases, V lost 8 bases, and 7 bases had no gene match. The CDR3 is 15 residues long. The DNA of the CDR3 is TGTGCCATCGGGGCGACTAGCGGGAGGTTCGGGGAGCTGTTTTTT. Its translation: CAIGATSGRFGELFF.

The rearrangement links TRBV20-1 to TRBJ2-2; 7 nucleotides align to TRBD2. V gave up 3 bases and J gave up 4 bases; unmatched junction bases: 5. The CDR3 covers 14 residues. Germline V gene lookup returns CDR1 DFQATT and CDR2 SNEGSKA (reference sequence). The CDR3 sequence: CSASSPGGTGELFF. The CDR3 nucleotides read TGCAGTGCTAGTTCACCGGGGGGCACCGGGGAGCTGTTTTTT.

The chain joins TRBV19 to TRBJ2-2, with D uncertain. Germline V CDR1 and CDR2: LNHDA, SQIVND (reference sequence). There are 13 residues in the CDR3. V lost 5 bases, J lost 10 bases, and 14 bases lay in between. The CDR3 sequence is CASSVLIEEELFF. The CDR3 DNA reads TGTGCCAGTAGTGTTCTCATTGAGGAGGAGCTGTTTTTT.

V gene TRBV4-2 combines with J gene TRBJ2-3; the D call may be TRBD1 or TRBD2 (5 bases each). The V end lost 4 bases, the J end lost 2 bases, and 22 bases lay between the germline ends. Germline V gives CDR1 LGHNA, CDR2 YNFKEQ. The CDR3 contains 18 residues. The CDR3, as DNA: TGTGCCAGCAGCCCGGAGGTTTTGGGATGGGGCGCCACAGATACGCAGTATTTT. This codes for CASSPEVLGWGATDTQYF.

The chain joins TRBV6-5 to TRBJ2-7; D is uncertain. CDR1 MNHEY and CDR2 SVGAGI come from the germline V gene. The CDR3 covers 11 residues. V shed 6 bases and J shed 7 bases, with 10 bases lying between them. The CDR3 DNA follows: TGTGCCAGCAGCCGCCCCGGGGAGCAGTACTTC. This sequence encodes CASSRPGEQYF.

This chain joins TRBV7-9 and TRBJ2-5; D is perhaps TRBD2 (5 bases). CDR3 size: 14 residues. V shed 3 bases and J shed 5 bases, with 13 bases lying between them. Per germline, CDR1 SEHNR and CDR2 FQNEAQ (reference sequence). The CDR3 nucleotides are TGTGCCAGCAGCTTGATTCGAGGGCAGGAGACCCAGTACTTC. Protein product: CASSLIRGQETQYF.

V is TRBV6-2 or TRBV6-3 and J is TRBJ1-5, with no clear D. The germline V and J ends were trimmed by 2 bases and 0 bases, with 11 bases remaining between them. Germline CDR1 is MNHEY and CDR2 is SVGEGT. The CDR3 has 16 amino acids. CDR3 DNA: TGTGCCAGCAGTTACAGACTAGCAGGTAGCAATCAGCCCCAGCATTTT. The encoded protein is CASSYRLAGSNQPQHF.

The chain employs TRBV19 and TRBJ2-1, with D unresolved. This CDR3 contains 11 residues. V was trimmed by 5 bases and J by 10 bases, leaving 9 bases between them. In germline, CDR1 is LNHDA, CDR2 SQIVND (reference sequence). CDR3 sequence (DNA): TGTGCCAGTAGTCCCGGACGGGAGCAGTTCTTC. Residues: CASSPGREQFF.

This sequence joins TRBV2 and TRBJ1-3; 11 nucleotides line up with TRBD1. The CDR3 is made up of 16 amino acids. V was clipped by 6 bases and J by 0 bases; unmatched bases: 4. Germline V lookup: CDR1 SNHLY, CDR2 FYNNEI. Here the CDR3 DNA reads TGTGCCAGCAGAGGGACAGGGGGTTTCTCTGGAAACACCATATATTTT. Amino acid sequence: CASRGTGGFSGNTIYF.

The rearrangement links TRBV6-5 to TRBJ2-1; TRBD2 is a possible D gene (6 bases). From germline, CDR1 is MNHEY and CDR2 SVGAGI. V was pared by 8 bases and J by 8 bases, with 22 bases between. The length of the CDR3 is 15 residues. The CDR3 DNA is TGTGCCAGCCACCCCGAGTTAGCTAGCGTCGATGAGCAGTTCTTC. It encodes CASHPELASVDEQFF.

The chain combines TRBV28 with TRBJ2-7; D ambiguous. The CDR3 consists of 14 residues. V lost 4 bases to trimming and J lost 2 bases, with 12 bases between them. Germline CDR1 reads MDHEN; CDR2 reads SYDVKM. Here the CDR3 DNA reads TGTGCCAGCAGTTCCACAGTTCGCGCCTACGAGCAGTACTTC. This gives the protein CASSSTVRAYEQYF. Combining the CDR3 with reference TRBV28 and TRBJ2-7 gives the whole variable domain DVKVTQSSRYLVKRTGEKVFLECVQDMDHENMFWYRQDPGLGLRLIYFSYDVKMKEKGDIPEGYSVSREKKERFSLILESASTNQTSMYLCASSSTVRAYEQYFGPGTRLTVT.

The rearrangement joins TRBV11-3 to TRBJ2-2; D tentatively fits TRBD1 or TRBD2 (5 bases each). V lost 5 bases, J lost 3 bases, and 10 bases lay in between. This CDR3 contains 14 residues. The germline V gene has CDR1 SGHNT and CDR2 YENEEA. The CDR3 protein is CASSQGPYTGELFF. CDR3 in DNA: TGTGCCAGCAGCCAGGGACCTTACACCGGGGAGCTGTTTTTT.

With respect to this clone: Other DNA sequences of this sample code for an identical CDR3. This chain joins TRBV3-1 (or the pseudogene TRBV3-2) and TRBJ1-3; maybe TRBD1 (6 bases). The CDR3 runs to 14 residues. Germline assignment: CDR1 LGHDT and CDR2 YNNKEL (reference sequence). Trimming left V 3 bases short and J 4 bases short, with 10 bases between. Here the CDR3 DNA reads TGTGCCAGCAGCCAGGGGGGGCCCGGAAACACCATATATTTT. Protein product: CASSQGGPGNTIYF.

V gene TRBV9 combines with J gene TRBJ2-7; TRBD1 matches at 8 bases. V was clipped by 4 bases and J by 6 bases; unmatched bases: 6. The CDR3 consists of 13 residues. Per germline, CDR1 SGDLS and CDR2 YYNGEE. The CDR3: CASSTGGIGEQYF. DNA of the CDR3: TGTGCCAGCAGCACAGGGGGTATAGGCGAGCAGTACTTC.

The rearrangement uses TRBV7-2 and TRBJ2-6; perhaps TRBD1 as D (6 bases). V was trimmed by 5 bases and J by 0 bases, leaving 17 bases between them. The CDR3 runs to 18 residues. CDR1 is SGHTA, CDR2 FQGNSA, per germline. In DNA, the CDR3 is TGTGCCAGCAGCGACCTTACAGGGCGCCTCTCTGGGGCCAACGTCCTGACTTTC. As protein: CASSDLTGRLSGANVLTF.

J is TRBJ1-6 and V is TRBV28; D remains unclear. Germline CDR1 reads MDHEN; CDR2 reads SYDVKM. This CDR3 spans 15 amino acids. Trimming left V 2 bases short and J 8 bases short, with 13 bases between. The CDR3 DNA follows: TGTGCCAGCAGTTTACCGAAAGGGAAGGATTCACCCCTCCACTTT. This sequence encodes CASSLPKGKDSPLHF.

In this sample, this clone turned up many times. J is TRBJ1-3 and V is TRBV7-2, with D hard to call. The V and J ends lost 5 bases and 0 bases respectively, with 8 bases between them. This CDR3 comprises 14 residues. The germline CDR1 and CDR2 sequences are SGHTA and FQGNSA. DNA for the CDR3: TGTGCCAGCAGCAAACTGACCTCTGGAAACACCATATATTTT. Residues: CASSKLTSGNTIYF.